The present TCR beta chain was sequenced within a study of T cell responses to AZD1222 COVID-19 vaccine. Study-wide points: All repertoire sampling was performed exclusively after the peak T cell response. Among spike-specific TCRs, nearly half reportedly target unmutated variant regions. In a largely white British group with more females than males, clonal diversity was possibly underestimated.

The V gene lost 1 base and the J gene lost 4 bases, with 12 bases spanning the gap. This CDR3 is 15 amino acids long. Per germline, CDR1 SEHNR and CDR2 FQNEAQ (reference sequence). Sequencing was performed with immunoSEQ multiplex PCR; in TCRdb, only in-frame clones are kept and a portion is missing. The top ten hold roughly 1.7% of the sample, which has roughly 170,000 clones, 94% seen once. With respect to this clone: Its antigen is not identified.

Pooled together were second doses at about 4 or about 12 weeks. The chain combines TRBV7-9 with TRBJ2-3, with D possibly being TRBD1 (5 bases). The sequence came from an adult who received the AZD1222 COVID-19 vaccine. The specimen was peripheral blood, collected 28 days after the second AZD1222 dose. The CDR3 loop reads CASSLVDILADTQYF. Here the CDR3 DNA reads TGTGCCAGCAGCTTAGTGGACATTCTCGCAGATACGCAGTATTTT.